The source of this T cell receptor beta chain is a study of T-cell reconstitution after alpha-beta-depleted transplantation in children. Unique molecular identifiers were built into the TCRbeta library. TCRdb used MiXCR to reprocess the PCR reads, holding one entry per CDR3 protein. The sample includes more than 200,000 distinct CDR3 sequences, roughly 24% of them seen just once. The CDR3 is 13 residues long. V was shortened by 2 bases and J by 0 bases, with 4 bases between the two germline ends. CDR1 is MDHEN, CDR2 SYDVKM, per germline. This chain joins TRBV28 and TRBJ1-1; D unresolved. Sequenced material: PBMCs, taken before TCRalphabeta/CD19-depleted stem cell transplant. This clonotype was sampled from a girl aged 2 to 10 with Fanconi anemia, due to receive a stem cell transplant. CDR3 in amino acids: CASSLDVNTEAFF. The CDR3 nucleotides read TGTGCCAGCAGTTTAGATGTGAACACTGAAGCTTTCTTT.